The rows below give T cell receptor beta chains drawn from one sample of a study of a mutant IDH1 vaccine in newly diagnosed glioma. The antigens for these receptors are not known. Repertoires were generated with immunoSEQ multiplex PCR, while TCRdb's copy carries only in-frame clones and drops some. The table shows more than 50,000 clones, with roughly 61% occurring only once. The specimen comprised peripheral blood mononuclear cells (PBMCs), sampled from a glioma patient whose treatment included an IDH1 peptide vaccine. The receptor set was obtained from a man aged 35-49 years with glioma. Some clones in this sample may be carry-over from other donors' samples. The conserved cysteine and the conserved F or W are not part of the CDR3 here. The order of the fields is CDR3 protein, clone size, J gene, V gene. Some rows mark clone size as missing; the rest say once, few, many or name a class of expanded clone.

CDR3 protein: ASSEGTTGDRNQPQH
clone size: -
J gene: TRBJ1-5
V gene: TRBV7-9

CDR3 protein: ASSLGRGEQY
clone size: -
J gene: TRBJ2-5
V gene: TRBV7-9

CDR3 protein: ASTWGQGAPEAF
clone size: -
J gene: TRBJ1-1
V gene: TRBV5-1

CDR3 protein: ASSLFGGLNTEAF
clone size: -
J gene: TRBJ1-1
V gene: TRBV27

CDR3 protein: ASRPRQGSGNTIY
clone size: -
J gene: TRBJ1-3
V gene: TRBV5-4

CDR3 protein: SAGGNTDTQY
clone size: -
J gene: TRBJ2-3
V gene: TRBV29-1

CDR3 protein: ASSPTLAGNTIY
clone size: -
J gene: TRBJ1-3
V gene: TRBV5-1

CDR3 protein: ASSYSGSGGFHEQY
clone size: once
J gene: TRBJ2-7
V gene: TRBV6-5

CDR3 protein: ASSSTGRGRYNEQF
clone size: -
J gene: TRBJ2-1
V gene: TRBV27

CDR3 protein: ASSPGLVELPQY
clone size: few
J gene: TRBJ2-7
V gene: TRBV5-4

CDR3 protein: ASQSQQGLTEAF
clone size: -
J gene: TRBJ1-1
V gene: TRBV2

CDR3 protein: ASSVASGGAANTGELF
clone size: -
J gene: TRBJ2-2
V gene: TRBV9

CDR3 protein: ATSQTISGTSGGRQY
clone size: -
J gene: TRBJ2-7
V gene: TRBV15

CDR3 protein: ASRWMKETQY
clone size: -
J gene: TRBJ2-5
V gene: TRBV7-2

CDR3 protein: SARDGRKLF
clone size: -
J gene: TRBJ1-4
V gene: TRBV20-1

CDR3 protein: ASRDTGWNEKLF
clone size: -
J gene: TRBJ1-4
V gene: TRBV6-5

CDR3 protein: ASSPGQGNEKLF
clone size: few
J gene: TRBJ1-4
V gene: TRBV18

CDR3 protein: ASSGRTSFNTEAF
clone size: few
J gene: TRBJ1-1
V gene: TRBV21-1

CDR3 protein: ASSAQGSGANVLT
clone size: -
J gene: TRBJ2-6
V gene: TRBV9

CDR3 protein: ASSLDSVRQGGVGYT
clone size: -
J gene: TRBJ1-2
V gene: TRBV7-2

CDR3 protein: ASSPQVGGGNEQF
clone size: -
J gene: TRBJ2-1
V gene: TRBV11-2

CDR3 protein: ASHNGRGRTGELF
clone size: -
J gene: TRBJ2-2
V gene: TRBV19

CDR3 protein: ASSFGGASTDTQY
clone size: once
J gene: TRBJ2-3
V gene: TRBV5-1

CDR3 protein: ASSPGRNQPQH
clone size: -
J gene: TRBJ1-5
V gene: TRBV11-2

CDR3 protein: ASSHQLDSYYEQY
clone size: once
J gene: TRBJ2-7
V gene: TRBV4-3

CDR3 protein: ASGSTLTGFRETQY
clone size: -
J gene: TRBJ2-5
V gene: TRBV12-5

CDR3 protein: ASSDSGQASPLT
clone size: -
J gene: TRBJ1-2
V gene: TRBV6-1

CDR3 protein: ASSTTGTVYNEQF
clone size: -
J gene: TRBJ2-1
V gene: TRBV6-5

CDR3 protein: SVETRMNTEAF
clone size: few
J gene: TRBJ1-1
V gene: TRBV29-1

CDR3 protein: ASSAGGKVLYEQY
clone size: -
J gene: TRBJ2-7
V gene: TRBV7-9

CDR3 protein: ASSDRVALH
clone size: -
J gene: TRBJ1-6
V gene: TRBV6-6

CDR3 protein: ASSLSGELF
clone size: -
J gene: TRBJ2-2
V gene: TRBV7-9

CDR3 protein: ASSEGWGVANEKLF
clone size: -
J gene: TRBJ1-4
V gene: TRBV2

CDR3 protein: ASSLAGAGTEAF
clone size: -
J gene: TRBJ1-1
V gene: TRBV7-9

CDR3 protein: ASSLGRAGEQY
clone size: -
J gene: TRBJ2-7
V gene: TRBV7-2

CDR3 protein: ASSEEAGPWTQY
clone size: -
J gene: TRBJ2-5
V gene: TRBV6-1

CDR3 protein: ASKGDRGNSPLH
clone size: few
J gene: TRBJ1-6
V gene: TRBV19

CDR3 protein: ASSYEGGQPQH
clone size: -
J gene: TRBJ1-5
V gene: TRBV6-5

CDR3 protein: ASSLRTLNTGELF
clone size: few
J gene: TRBJ2-2
V gene: TRBV7-9

CDR3 protein: ASSPEGGLYNEQF
clone size: -
J gene: TRBJ2-1
V gene: TRBV5-1

CDR3 protein: AGGGGSAGNTIY
clone size: few
J gene: TRBJ1-3
V gene: TRBV7-2

CDR3 protein: ASSPLGNYEQY
clone size: once
J gene: TRBJ2-7
V gene: TRBV9

CDR3 protein: ASIDGPTPTGELF
clone size: -
J gene: TRBJ2-2
V gene: TRBV2

CDR3 protein: ASSIGSGGPETQY
clone size: -
J gene: TRBJ2-5
V gene: TRBV19

CDR3 protein: ASNSLGNQPQH
clone size: few
J gene: TRBJ1-5
V gene: TRBV19

CDR3 protein: ASSAGQGGYGYT
clone size: -
J gene: TRBJ1-2
V gene: TRBV2

CDR3 protein: ASSYPERPYGYT
clone size: once
J gene: TRBJ1-2
V gene: TRBV6-6

CDR3 protein: ASSLSVGTGYEQY
clone size: -
J gene: TRBJ2-7
V gene: TRBV27

CDR3 protein: ASSAHRRGGTDTQY
clone size: -
J gene: TRBJ2-3
V gene: TRBV2

CDR3 protein: ASSQSRGYEQY
clone size: -
J gene: TRBJ2-7
V gene: TRBV27

CDR3 protein: SASQGDTQY
clone size: -
J gene: TRBJ2-3
V gene: TRBV20-1

CDR3 protein: ASSLTWTGNRGTEAF
clone size: -
J gene: TRBJ1-1
V gene: TRBV19

CDR3 protein: ASSPHGSTDTQY
clone size: -
J gene: TRBJ2-3
V gene: TRBV7-9

CDR3 protein: ASSYSFGTNYGYT
clone size: -
J gene: TRBJ1-2
V gene: TRBV6-5

CDR3 protein: ASSQDRDGDTQY
clone size: -
J gene: TRBJ2-3
V gene: TRBV4-1

CDR3 protein: ASSPDSSYNEQF
clone size: few
J gene: TRBJ2-1
V gene: TRBV5-4

CDR3 protein: ASSLGQDNEKLF
clone size: few
J gene: TRBJ1-4
V gene: TRBV5-6

CDR3 protein: ASSQDEWPGTEAF
clone size: many
J gene: TRBJ1-1
V gene: TRBV14

CDR3 protein: AWSEGALGYT
clone size: few
J gene: TRBJ1-2
V gene: TRBV30

CDR3 protein: ASSFSTYEQY
clone size: -
J gene: TRBJ2-7
V gene: TRBV5-5